The source of this T cell receptor beta chain is a study of blood T cells in healthy people across ages. About this clonotype: The antigen is not known.

A second about 6 to 12 cycle PCR used barcoded and J-beta primers. CDR3-containing paired-end reads numbered at least 2.5 million in each sample. TCRdb called the 5' RACE reads again in MiXCR, with one record for every CDR3 protein. The repertoire includes over a million distinct CDR3 sequences, 42% of them detected once, and roughly 3.7% sits in the top ten. Study results and limitations: There were more naive CD4+ cells and higher diversity in long-lived donors than in aged donors.

V shed 0 bases and J shed 0 bases, with 9 bases lying between them. The germline gives CDR1 LGHNA, CDR2 YSLEER. This CDR3 has 16 residues. What was sequenced was blood. The chain couples TRBV4-3 to TRBJ1-5; no firm D call. The source of this sequence is a woman younger than 30 in good health. The DNA of the CDR3 is TGCGCCAGCAGCCAAGATTGGGCTTATAGCAATCAGCCCCAGCATTTT. It is translated as CASSQDWAYSNQPQHF.